The 14 T cell receptor beta chains given below trace back to one sample, sequenced in a study of T-cell reconstitution after alpha-beta-depleted transplantation in children. Molecular barcoding with unique molecular identifiers was used for the TCRbeta library. In TCRdb, the PCR reads were re-called with MiXCR into one record per CDR3 protein. The data contain hundreds of thousands of distinct CDR3 sequences, around 13% of them singletons. The sequencing here drew on PBMCs, taken before TCRalphabeta/CD19-depleted stem cell transplant. All receptors derive from a girl aged 2-15 years with congenital amegakaryocytic thrombocytopenia, due to receive a stem cell transplant.

This clonotype was observed many times. One junction end disagrees with the germline gene, perhaps due to a read error. V is TRBV9 and J is TRBJ1-1, with D possibly TRBD1 on 5 matching bases. Germline V CDR1 and CDR2: SGDLS, YYNGEE. The CDR3 covers 16 residues. The CDR3 DNA reads as TGTGCCAGCAGCGTAGACGGAGGGGATTCGAACTCTGAAGCTTTCTTT. Amino acid sequence: CASSVDGGDSNSEAFF.

This clonotype has a count of ten or more. The rearrangement uses TRBV28 and TRBJ2-2; the match to TRBD1 covers 9 bases. Germline V gene sequence: CDR1 MDHEN, CDR2 SYDVKM. Germline trimming cut 2 bases from V and 4 bases from J; bases unmatched to any gene: 2. This CDR3 comprises 15 residues. The CDR3 loop reads CASSLGTGITGELFF. The CDR3 DNA reads TGTGCCAGCAGTTTAGGGACAGGGATCACCGGGGAGCTGTTTTTT.

The sample holds a few counts of this clonotype. The chain combines TRBV27 with TRBJ2-3; 11 nucleotides line up with TRBD2. Trimming at V came to 4 bases and at J to 4 bases, leaving 7 bases not matched to a gene. This CDR3 spans 16 amino acids. The germline V gene has CDR1 MNHEY and CDR2 SMNVEV (reference sequence). CDR3 nucleotide sequence: TGTGCCAGCAGTTCTGTTAGCGGGAGGGATTCAGATACGCAGTATTTT. Residues: CASSSVSGRDSDTQYF.

The V call is TRBV19, the J call TRBJ2-6; D not certain. The V gene lost 3 bases and the J gene lost 0 bases, with 6 bases spanning the gap. Germline CDR1 reads LNHDA; CDR2 reads SQIVND (reference sequence). The CDR3 is 15 residues long. CDR3 DNA: TGTGCCAGTAGTATGGGGATCTCTGGGGCCAACGTCCTGACTTTC. Translated, it gives CASSMGISGANVLTF.

CDR3 sequence: CAISSGTRGFLNEQFF. The CDR3 DNA reads as TGTGCCATCAGTTCCGGGACTAGAGGGTTCCTCAATGAGCAGTTCTTC. The rearrangement uses TRBV10-3 and TRBJ2-1; 8 nucleotides align to TRBD2. Trimming cost V 5 bases and J 6 bases; bases outside gene matches: 12. Germline loops: CDR1 ENHRY, CDR2 SYGVKD. The CDR3 is made up of 16 amino acids.

The rearrangement links TRBV3-1 to TRBJ2-1; 8 bases line up with TRBD2. The V gene end was trimmed by 3 bases and the J gene end by 10 bases; junction bases not matched to a gene: 2. The V gene's germline CDR1 is LGHDT and CDR2 YNNKEL (reference sequence). This CDR3 comprises 12 residues. The CDR3 region is CASSQGGREQFF. CDR3 nucleotide sequence: TGTGCCAGCAGCCAGGGCGGGAGGGAGCAGTTCTTC.

In this sample, this clonotype turned up many times. The rearrangement joins TRBV11-1 to TRBJ2-3; 13 bases line up with TRBD2. The CDR3 totals 18 residues. With 3 bases clipped from V and 3 bases from J, the junction kept 9 bases outside the gene matches. Germline CDR1 SGHAT, CDR2 FQDESV (reference sequence). CDR3 region: CASSFRKLAGGPTDTQYF. The CDR3 nucleotides read TGTGCCAGCAGCTTTAGGAAACTAGCGGGAGGGCCAACAGATACGCAGTATTTT.

The CDR3 DNA reads as TGCAGTGCTGCCGAAAAACCAGGGGGCGAATCGTTCTTC. It is translated as CSAAEKPGGESFF. V usage is TRBV20-1 and J usage is TRBJ2-1, with 8 bases fitting TRBD1. From germline, CDR1 is DFQATT and CDR2 SNEGSKA (reference sequence). CDR3 length: 13 residues. After removal of 5 bases from V and 15 bases from J, the junction contained 15 bases not matched to a gene.

V is TRBV27 and J is TRBJ2-2, with 8 bases aligning to TRBD1. Losses at the gene ends were 4 bases for V and 4 bases for J; bases not matched to a gene: 11. Germline V lookup: CDR1 MNHEY, CDR2 SMNVEV (reference sequence). The CDR3 has 17 residues. The CDR3 region has the DNA TGTGCCAGCAGTTCAACCGGGACAGGCGCCTTCACCGGGGAGCTGTTTTTT. Its translation is CASSSTGTGAFTGELFF.

This clonotype was seen repeatedly, ten times or more. This chain uses TRBV7-2 with TRBJ2-1, with D perhaps being TRBD1 or TRBD2 (5 bases each). The CDR3 contains 16 residues. V was cut by 10 bases and J by 4 bases, with 23 bases left in between. From germline, CDR1 is SGHTA and CDR2 FQGNSA. CDR3 amino acids: CAIRGGSSPGYNEQFF. As DNA, the CDR3 is TGTGCCATTAGGGGTGGTTCCTCGCCGGGATACAATGAGCAGTTCTTC.

Ten or more counts support this clonotype. The J gene is TRBJ2-1, the V gene TRBV2, with 10 bases identical to TRBD2. This CDR3 spans 15 amino acids. The germline gives CDR1 SNHLY, CDR2 FYNNEI. With V trimmed by 4 bases and J by 6 bases, 6 bases remained unmatched. The CDR3 is CASSGSSGRSNEQFF. CDR3 coding DNA: TGTGCCAGCAGTGGTTCTAGCGGGAGATCCAATGAGCAGTTCTTC.

The chain couples TRBV12-3 or TRBV12-4 to TRBJ2-1; 13 bases map to TRBD2. This CDR3 is 16 amino acids long. Germline trimming cut 5 bases from V and 8 bases from J; bases unmatched to any gene: 9. The CDR3 loop reads CASSPPELAGGDEQFF. The CDR3 DNA follows: TGTGCCAGCAGTCCACCCGAACTAGCGGGAGGGGATGAGCAGTTCTTC.

This clonotype was counted a few times. The chain uses TRBV7-9 and TRBJ2-7, with TRBD1 matching over 7 bases. CDR3 length: 14 residues. The V segment lost 3 bases and the J segment 3 bases; nucleotides outside the gene matches: 5. The germline V gene has CDR1 SEHNR and CDR2 FQNEAQ (reference sequence). The CDR3 region is CASSFMAGGYEQYF. The CDR3 bases are TGTGCCAGCAGCTTTATGGCAGGGGGCTACGAGCAGTACTTC.

The V and J genes are TRBV27 and TRBJ1-2; D not certain. The CDR3 loop spans 15 amino acids. Germline V gene data show CDR1 as MNHEY and CDR2 as SMNVEV (reference sequence). V lost 3 bases, J lost 5 bases, and 16 bases lay in between. The CDR3 nucleotides are TGTGCCAGCAGTTTGATGAAAGGGTCTGGGTATGGCTACACCTTC. Translating it yields CASSLMKGSGYGYTF.